The rows below give T cell receptor beta chains drawn from one sample of a study of regulatory T cells in long-lasting Graves disease. TCRdb re-called the multiplex PCR reads with MiXCR, one entry per CDR3 protein. The sample includes about 540,000 distinct CDR3 sequences, around an eighth of them seen just once. Separately, the same data were catalogued under a study of T cells in Graves' hyperthyroidism and ophthalmopathy.

Here the sequenced sample was peripheral blood mononuclear cells (PBMCs), taken at new diagnosis, from a patient treated with antithyroid drugs. The receptors shown here come from a man aged 25-40 years with Graves disease. The CDR3 runs from the conserved cysteine through the conserved F or W. A D gene is named only where the DNA matches it firmly. Rows may omit the clone size; those that give it use once, few, many or a size class.

>17|NA|TRBV5-1|NA|TRBJ2-3
TGCGCCAGCAGCTTGATTCCCAGGGAATATTTGACAGATACGCAGTATTTT
CASSLIPREYLTDTQYF
>12|many|TRBV12-3/TRBV12-4|NA|TRBJ2-7
TGTGCCAGCAGCTCCGGGGCGGGCGAGCAGTACTTC
CASSSGAGEQYF
>14|NA|TRBV18|NA|TRBJ2-5
TGTGCCAGCTCACCCGGTAGAGGGGAAGAGACCCAGTACTTC
CASSPGRGEETQYF
>14|few|TRBV5-1|NA|TRBJ1-1
TGCGCCAGCAGCTTGGCGTCGGCCAACACTGAAGCTTTCTTT
CASSLASANTEAFF
>16|many|TRBV12-3/TRBV12-4|TRBD2|TRBJ2-2
TGTGCCAGCAGTTTTTACCTAGCGGCGAACACCGGGGAGCTGTTTTTT
CASSFYLAANTGELFF
>15|few|TRBV15|NA|TRBJ2-7
TGTGCCACCAGCATAGGTCTGACAGACTCCTACGAGCAGTACTTC
CATSIGLTDSYEQYF
>11|many|TRBV5-1|NA|TRBJ1-1
TGTGCCAGCAGCTCAAACACTGAAGCTTTCTTT
CASSSNTEAFF
>17|many|TRBV5-1|TRBD2|TRBJ2-2
TGCGCCAGCAGCTTGGCCTCGACTAGCGGGAGCCCCGGGGAGCTGTTTTTT
CASSLASTSGSPGELFF
>15|NA|TRBV18|NA|TRBJ2-7
TGTGCCAGCTCACCGGCAGCGAGCGCCTCCTACGAGCAGTACTTC
CASSPAASASYEQYF
>14|many|TRBV20-1|NA|TRBJ1-2
TGCAGTGCTACCATTTCCCGGGCGGACTATGGCTACACCTTC
CSATISRADYGYTF
>13|many|TRBV18|NA|TRBJ2-1
TGTGCCAGCTCAGGCTCAGACTACAATGAGCAGTTCTTC
CASSGSDYNEQFF
>17|few|TRBV12-5|TRBD2|TRBJ2-7
TGTGCTAGTGGTTTGGTACTCTGGGCGGGAGGATCCTACGAGCAGTACTTC
CASGLVLWAGGSYEQYF
>16|many|TRBV18|TRBD1|TRBJ2-3
TGTGCCAGCTCATCAAGGGGGCGACAGACCACAGATACGCAGTATTTT
CASSSRGRQTTDTQYF
>13|many|TRBV12-3/TRBV12-4|NA|TRBJ1-1
TGTGCCAGCAGTTTCGACAGCGGCCTGGAAGCTTTCTTT
CASSFDSGLEAFF
>16|few|TRBV7-2|TRBD2|TRBJ2-1
TGTGCCAGCAGCCCCCGAGTGGCGGGAGGGTACAATGAGCAGTTCTTC
CASSPRVAGGYNEQFF
>15|many|TRBV12-3/TRBV12-4|TRBD2|TRBJ2-1
TGTGCCAGCAGCCGTGGGGTAGCGGGATCTAATGAGCAGTTCTTC
CASSRGVAGSNEQFF
>16|many|TRBV28|TRBD2|TRBJ2-1
TGTGCCAGCAGCGCGGGGGGGGTAGCGGGATACAATGAGCAGTTCTTC
CASSAGGVAGYNEQFF
>13|many|TRBV10-3|NA|TRBJ2-7
TGTGCCATCAGTGAAGAGCCTTCCGGCGAGCAGTACTTC
CAISEEPSGEQYF
>14|many|TRBV12-3/TRBV12-4|TRBD2|TRBJ2-7
TGTGCCAGCTACAACGGCGGGAGGTCGGACGAGCAGTACTTC
CASYNGGRSDEQYF
>15|many|TRBV5-1|NA|TRBJ2-3
TGCGCCAGCAGCTTGTTGGGGGCCCTCGGAGATACGCAGTATTTT
CASSLLGALGDTQYF
>15|many|TRBV2|TRBD2|TRBJ2-3
TGTGCCAGCATTCCGGGGCTAGCGGACACAGATACGCAGTATTTT
CASIPGLADTDTQYF
>17|few|TRBV7-8|NA|TRBJ1-4
TGTGCCAGCAGCCGACCCAGGGTTGGGAAGGGTAATGAAAAACTGTTTTTT
CASSRPRVGKGNEKLFF
>15|many|TRBV7-8|TRBD1|TRBJ1-2
TGTGCCAGCAGCTTATTGGGACAGGGGGCATTAGGCTACACCTTC
CASSLLGQGALGYTF
>15|few|TRBV5-1|NA|TRBJ1-4
TGCGCCAGCAGCTTGGCCGGACAGCCTGGTGAAAAACTGTTTTTT
CASSLAGQPGEKLFF
>16|NA|TRBV10-1|TRBD2|TRBJ2-3
TGCGCCAGCAGTGATCTCGGACTAGCGGGAGAAGATACGCAGTATTTT
CASSDLGLAGEDTQYF
>13|many|TRBV2|TRBD1|TRBJ2-5
TGTGCCAGCGACAGGGGATTAGAAGAGACCCAGTACTTC
CASDRGLEETQYF
>12|many|TRBV27|NA|TRBJ2-5
TGTGCCAACGGGGGTTCGGGAGAGACCCAGTACTTC
CANGGSGETQYF
>14|many|TRBV5-1|NA|TRBJ1-2
TGCGCCAGCAGACCCCACCTGGGGGCAGGTGGCTACACCTTC
CASRPHLGAGGYTF
>17|many|TRBV27|TRBD1|TRBJ1-1
TGTGCCAGCAGTTCCGGGACAGGGGGCGCGAACGACACTGAAGCTTTCTTT
CASSSGTGGANDTEAFF
>14|many|TRBV2|TRBD1|TRBJ1-2
TGTGCCAGCAGTGAGGGACAGGGCATCTATGGCTACACCTTC
CASSEGQGIYGYTF
>14|many|TRBV6-5|NA|TRBJ2-7
TGTGCCAGCAGTTACTCGCCCATGAGTTACGAGCAGTACTTC
CASSYSPMSYEQYF
>15|few|TRBV6-1|TRBD1|TRBJ2-7
TGTGCCAGCAGTCCACAGGGGGCGGTGGGATACGAGCAGTACTTC
CASSPQGAVGYEQYF
>13|NA|TRBV11-2|NA|TRBJ2-7
TGTGCCAGCAGCTCGACGGGCTCCTACGAGCAGTACTTC
CASSSTGSYEQYF